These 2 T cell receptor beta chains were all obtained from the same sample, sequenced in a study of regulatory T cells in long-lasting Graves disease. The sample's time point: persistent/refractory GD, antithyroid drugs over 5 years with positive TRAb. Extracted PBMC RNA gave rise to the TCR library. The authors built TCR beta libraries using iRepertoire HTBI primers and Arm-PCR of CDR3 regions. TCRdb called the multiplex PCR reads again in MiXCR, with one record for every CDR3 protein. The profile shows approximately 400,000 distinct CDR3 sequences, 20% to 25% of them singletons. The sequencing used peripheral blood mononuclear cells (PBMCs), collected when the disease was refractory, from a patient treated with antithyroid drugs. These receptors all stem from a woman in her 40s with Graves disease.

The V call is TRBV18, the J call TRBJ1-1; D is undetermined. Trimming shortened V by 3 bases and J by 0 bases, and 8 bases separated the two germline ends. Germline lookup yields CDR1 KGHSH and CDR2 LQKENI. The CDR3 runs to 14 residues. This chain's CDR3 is CASSPVVMNTEAFF. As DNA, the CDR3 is TGTGCCAGCTCACCGGTGGTGATGAACACTGAAGCTTTCTTT. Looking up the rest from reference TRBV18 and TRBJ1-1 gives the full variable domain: NAGVMQNPRHLVRRRGQEARLRCSPMKGHSHVYWYRQLPEEGLKFMVYLQKENIIDESGMPKERFSAEFPKEGPSILRIQQVVRGDSAAYFCASSPVVMNTEAFFGQGTRLTVV.

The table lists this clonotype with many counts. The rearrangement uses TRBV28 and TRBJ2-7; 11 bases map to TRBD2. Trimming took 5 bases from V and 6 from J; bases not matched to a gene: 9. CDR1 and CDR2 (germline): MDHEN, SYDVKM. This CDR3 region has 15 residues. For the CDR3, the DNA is TGTGCCAGCAGTACCATAGCGGGAGGGCCCTCCGAGCAGTACTTC. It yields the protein CASSTIAGGPSEQYF.